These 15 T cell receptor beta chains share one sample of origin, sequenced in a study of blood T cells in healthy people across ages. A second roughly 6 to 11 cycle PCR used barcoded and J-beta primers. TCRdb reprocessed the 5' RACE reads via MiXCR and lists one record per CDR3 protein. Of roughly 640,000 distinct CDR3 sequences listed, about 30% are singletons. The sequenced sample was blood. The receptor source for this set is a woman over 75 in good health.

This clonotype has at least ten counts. CDR3 bases: TGTGCCAGCAGTTCCCCTCGGGGGAGGGACTATGGCTACACCTTC. Residues: CASSSPRGRDYGYTF. The gene calls are TRBV28 and TRBJ1-2, with D possibly TRBD1 on 5 matching bases. This CDR3 is built from 15 residues. Germline V gives CDR1 MDHEN, CDR2 SYDVKM. V lost 4 bases and J lost 3, with 15 bases in between.

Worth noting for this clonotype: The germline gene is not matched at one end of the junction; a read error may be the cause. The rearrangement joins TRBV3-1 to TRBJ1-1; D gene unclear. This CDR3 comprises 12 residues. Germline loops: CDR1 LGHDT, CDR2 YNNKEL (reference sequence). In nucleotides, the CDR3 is TGTGCCAGCAGGAACCTTAACACTAAAGCTTTCTTT. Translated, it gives CASRNLNTKAFF.

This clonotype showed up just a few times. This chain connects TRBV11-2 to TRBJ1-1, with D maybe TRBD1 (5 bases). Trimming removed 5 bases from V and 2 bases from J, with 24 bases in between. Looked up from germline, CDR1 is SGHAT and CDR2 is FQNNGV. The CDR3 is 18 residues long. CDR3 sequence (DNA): TGTGCCAGCAGCCCCCGGACACCCTCCCGCACATCTAACACTGAAGCTTTCTTT. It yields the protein CASSPRTPSRTSNTEAFF.

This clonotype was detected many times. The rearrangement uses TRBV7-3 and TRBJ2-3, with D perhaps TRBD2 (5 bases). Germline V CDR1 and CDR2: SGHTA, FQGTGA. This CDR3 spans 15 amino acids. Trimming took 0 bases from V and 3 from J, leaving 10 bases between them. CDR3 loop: CASSLTASRTDTQYF. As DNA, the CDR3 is TGTGCCAGCAGCTTAACGGCTAGCAGGACAGATACGCAGTATTTT.

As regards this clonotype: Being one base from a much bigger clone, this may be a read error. The CDR3 sequence: CAWTGRVDYGNTF. Here the CDR3 DNA reads TGTGCCTGGACCGGACGAGTGGACTATGGCAACACCTTC. This chain connects TRBV30 to TRBJ1-2; the D is unclear. This CDR3 contains 13 residues. Per germline, CDR1 GTSNPN and CDR2 SVGIG (reference sequence).

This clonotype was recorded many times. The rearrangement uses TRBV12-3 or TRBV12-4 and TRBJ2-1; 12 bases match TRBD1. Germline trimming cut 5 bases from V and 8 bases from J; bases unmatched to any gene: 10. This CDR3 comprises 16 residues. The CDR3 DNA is TGTGCCAGCAGTGTCCCCGGGACAGGGGGCGCGGATGAGCAGTTCTTC. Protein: CASSVPGTGGADEQFF.

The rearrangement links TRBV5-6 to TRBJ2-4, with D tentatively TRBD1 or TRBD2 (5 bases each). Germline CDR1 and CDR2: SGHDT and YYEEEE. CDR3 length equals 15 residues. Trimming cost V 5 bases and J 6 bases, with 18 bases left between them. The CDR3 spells CASSRDQGPRNIQYF. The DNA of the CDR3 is TGTGCCAGCAGTCGGGACCAGGGCCCCAGAAACATTCAGTACTTC. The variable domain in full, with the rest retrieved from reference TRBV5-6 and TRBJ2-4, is DAGVTQSPTHLIKTRGQQVTLRCSPKSGHDTVSWYQQALGQGPQFIFQYYEEEERQRGNFPDRFSGHQFPNYSSELNVNALLLGDSALYLCASSRDQGPRNIQYFGAGTRLSVL.

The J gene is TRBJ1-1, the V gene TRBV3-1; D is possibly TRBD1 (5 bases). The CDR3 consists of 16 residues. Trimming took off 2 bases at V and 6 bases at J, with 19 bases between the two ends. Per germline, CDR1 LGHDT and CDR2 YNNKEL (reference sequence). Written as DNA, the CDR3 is TGTGCCAGCAGCCAAAGGTATGGACTCCTCAGGGCTGAAGCTTTCTTT. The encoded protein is CASSQRYGLLRAEAFF.

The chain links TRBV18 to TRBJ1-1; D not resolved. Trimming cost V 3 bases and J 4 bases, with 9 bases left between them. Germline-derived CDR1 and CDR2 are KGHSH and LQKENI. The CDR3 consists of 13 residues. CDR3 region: CASSPTKSTEAFF. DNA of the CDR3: TGTGCCAGCTCACCCACAAAGAGCACTGAAGCTTTCTTT.

CDR3 loop: CASSQEPSGGALRTGELFF. CDR3 bases: TGTGCCAGCAGCCAAGAGCCTAGCGGGGGGGCCCTGAGGACCGGGGAGCTGTTTTTT. The chain links TRBV3-1 to TRBJ2-2, with 12 bases aligning to TRBD2. Germline V gene lookup returns CDR1 LGHDT and CDR2 YNNKEL (reference sequence). The V and J ends lost 0 bases and 5 bases, in that order; junction bases with no gene match: 10. The CDR3 runs to 19 residues.

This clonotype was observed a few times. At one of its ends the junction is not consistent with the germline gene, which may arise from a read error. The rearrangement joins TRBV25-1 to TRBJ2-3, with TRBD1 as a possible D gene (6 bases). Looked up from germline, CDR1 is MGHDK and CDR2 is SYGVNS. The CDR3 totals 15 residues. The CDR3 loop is CASSGTGTFTDTQYF. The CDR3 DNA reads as TGTGCTAGCAGTGGCACGGGGACATTCACAGATACGCAGTATTTT.

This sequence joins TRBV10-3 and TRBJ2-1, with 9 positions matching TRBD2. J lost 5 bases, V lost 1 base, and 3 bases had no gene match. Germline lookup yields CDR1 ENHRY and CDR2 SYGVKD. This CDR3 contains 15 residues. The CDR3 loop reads CAISEWSSGNNEQFF. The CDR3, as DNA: TGTGCCATCAGTGAGTGGTCTAGCGGGAACAATGAGCAGTTCTTC.

The CDR3 region is CSASGTSGGYNEQFF. The CDR3 nucleotides are TGCAGTGCCTCCGGGACTAGCGGGGGTTACAATGAGCAGTTCTTC. The chain employs TRBV20-1 and TRBJ2-1, with TRBD2 identical over 14 bases. Germline V gene lookup returns CDR1 DFQATT and CDR2 SNEGSKA (reference sequence). This CDR3 has 15 residues. V lost 6 bases to trimming and J lost 4 bases; unmatched junction nucleotides: 5.

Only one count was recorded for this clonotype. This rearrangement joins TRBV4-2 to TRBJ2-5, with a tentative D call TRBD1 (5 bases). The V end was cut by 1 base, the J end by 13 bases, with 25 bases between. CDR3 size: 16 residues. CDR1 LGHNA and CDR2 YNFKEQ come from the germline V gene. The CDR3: CASSQVGQSSYNERYF. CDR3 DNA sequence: TGTGCCAGCAGCCAAGTGGGGCAAAGCTCCTACAATGAGCGGTACTTC.

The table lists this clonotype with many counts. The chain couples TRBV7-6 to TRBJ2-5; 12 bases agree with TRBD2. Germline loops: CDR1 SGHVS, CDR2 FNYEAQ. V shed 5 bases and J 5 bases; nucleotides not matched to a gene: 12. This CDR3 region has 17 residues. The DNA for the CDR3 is TGTGCCAGCAGCCCCTCTAGCGGGGGGGCATTTTGGGAGACCCAGTACTTC. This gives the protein CASSPSSGGAFWETQYF.